These 8 T cell receptor beta chains were sequenced from one sample in a study of T cells after yellow fever vaccination. TCRdb independently ran MiXCR on the 5' RACE reads; one entry per CDR3 protein. The sample comprises roughly 99,000 distinct CDR3 sequences, under 7% of which are singletons, and under 50% rests with the top ten. Specimen: CD8+ T cells sorted from PBMCs, collected 10 days after the yellow fever booster vaccination. The receptors originated from a man between 18 and 35 years old who received the YFV17D yellow fever vaccine.

The chain couples TRBV5-1 to TRBJ2-2; no reliable D call. The V gene's germline CDR1 is SGHRS and CDR2 YFSETQ. This CDR3 region has 15 residues. V lost 2 bases and J lost 3, with 11 bases in between. CDR3 bases: TGCGCCAGCAGCTTAAACAGCGAAGACACCGGGGAGCTGTTTTTT. It yields the protein CASSLNSEDTGELFF. Filled out from reference TRBV5-1 and TRBJ2-2, the complete variable domain reads KAGVTQTPRYLIKTRGQQVTLSCSPISGHRSVSWYQQTPGQGLQFLFEYFSETQRNKGNFPGRFSGRQFSNSRSEMNVSTLELGDSALYLCASSLNSEDTGELFFGEGSRLTVL.

The chain combines TRBV12-3 or TRBV12-4 with TRBJ1-1; D not certain. Trimming cost V 6 bases and J 1 base, with 6 bases left between them. The CDR3 spans 12 residues. The CDR3 DNA follows: TGTGCCAGCAGCTCGTGGAACACTGAAGCTTTCTTT. Protein sequence: CASSSWNTEAFF.

This clonotype was found a few times. J is TRBJ2-3 and V is TRBV3-1, with D perhaps matching TRBD1 (5 bases). The ends were cut back, 1 base at V and 2 bases at J, with 16 bases in the middle. The CDR3 is 17 residues long. Germline CDR1 LGHDT, CDR2 YNNKEL (reference sequence). This CDR3 is CASSQVIQGRFTDTQYF. CDR3 DNA sequence: TGTGCCAGCAGCCAAGTTATCCAGGGCCGGTTCACAGATACGCAGTATTTT.

There are many counts of this clonotype. The rearrangement joins TRBV7-9 to TRBJ2-3, with TRBD1 matching over 7 bases. CDR1 is SEHNR, CDR2 FQNEAQ, per germline (reference sequence). J gave up 3 bases and V 2 bases, and 8 bases lay outside the gene matches. This CDR3 contains 16 residues. CDR3 nucleotides: TGTGCCAGCAGCTTAATTCAGGGGGTCGTAACAGATACGCAGTATTTT. This gives the protein CASSLIQGVVTDTQYF.

In its sample, this clonotype was seen a few times. This chain links TRBV20-1 with TRBJ1-1; D unclear. Germline CDR1 is DFQATT and CDR2 is SNEGSKA (reference sequence). Trimming left V 2 bases short and J 1 base short, with 8 bases between. The CDR3 sequence is 13 residues long. Here the CDR3 DNA reads TGCAGTGCTAGACGGGGTGAGAACACTGAAGCTTTCTTT. As protein: CSARRGENTEAFF.

This clonotype was picked up many times. The chain is built from TRBV21-1 and TRBJ1-5. TRBV21-1 is a listed pseudogene. This CDR3 contains 16 residues. CDR3 coding DNA: TGTGCCAGCACGTCGGGGTACCTAGGAGGGGATCAGCCCCAGCATTTT. Encoded protein: CASTSGYLGGDQPQHF.

This clonotype appeared a few times. Written as DNA, the CDR3 is TGTGCCAGCAGCTTGTGGACAGGGGCAAATGAGCAGTTCTTC. Translated, it gives CASSLWTGANEQFF. This chain links TRBV11-2 with TRBJ2-1; TRBD1 agrees at 9 bases. The V gene's germline CDR1 is SGHAT and CDR2 FQNNGV. The length of the CDR3 is 14 residues. V dropped 3 bases and J dropped 7; count of bases not matched to a gene: 4.

Ten or more counts support this clonotype. This chain links TRBV6-5 with TRBJ2-2, with D perhaps matching TRBD2 (5 bases). Germline CDR1 is MNHEY and CDR2 is SVGAGI. Trimming shortened V by 2 bases and J by 4 bases, and 8 bases separated the two germline ends. This CDR3 is built from 14 residues. The CDR3 DNA is TGTGCCAGCAGTTACGCCGGACTCACCGGGGAGCTGTTTTTT. Its protein is CASSYAGLTGELFF.